This T cell receptor (beta chain) derives from a study of blood T cell repertoires in COVID-19. With 10 bases clipped from V and 3 bases from J, the junction kept 10 bases outside the gene matches. Looked up from germline, CDR1 is KGHDR and CDR2 is SFDVKD. CDR3 length: 15 residues. Assay used: immunoSEQ multiplex PCR; TCRdb lists only in-frame clones, some missing. The sample carries some 180,000 clones, 85% recorded once. The source material was peripheral blood. The chain couples TRBV24-1 to TRBJ1-1; TRBD1 aligns across 10 bases. This clonotype was sampled from a woman aged 80 or older with COVID-19, enrolled during active disease. The CDR3 DNA is TGTGCCACGCAGCCGACAGGGGGCTCGGACACTGAAGCTTTCTTT. Amino acids: CATQPTGGSDTEAFF.